The sequence of this T cell receptor beta chain was determined in a study of blood T cells in healthy people across ages. Study-level results: Naive CD4+ cell counts and diversity both ran higher in long-lived than in aged donors. Donor CMV status was unknown, possibly confounding expanded clonotype changes. Significant beta diversity loss was already apparent by age approximately 38, declining roughly linearly.

Alongside a J-beta primer mix, a sample-barcoded 5' primer served in a second PCR lasting roughly 7 to 11 cycles. Using its own MiXCR run on the 5' RACE reads, TCRdb lists one record per CDR3 protein. In the table there are about 970,000 distinct CDR3 sequences, approximately 50% of which are singletons. This clonotype appeared a single time. The antigen is not known. The junction does not match germline at one end; this may be a read error. This CDR3 region has 13 residues. Germline-derived CDR1 and CDR2 are LGHDT and YNNKEL (reference sequence). Per sample, a minimum of 7 million PBMCs were isolated.

The sequence was obtained from a woman aged 55-70 years in good health. This rearrangement joins TRBV3-1 to TRBJ2-3; the D gene is possibly TRBD2 (5 bases). What was sequenced was blood. The CDR3 is CVSRGSSADTQYF. The CDR3 bases are TGTGTCAGCCGAGGGAGTTCCGCAGATACGCAGTATTTT.